Given below is one T cell receptor (beta chain) in context. This CDR3 has 16 residues. Trimming cost V 4 bases and J 5 bases, with 18 bases left between them. CDR1 and CDR2 from the germline V gene are SGHRS and YFSETQ. The source of the sample is a study of blood T cell repertoires in COVID-19. Across the whole study: PBMCs, B-cell-depleted T cells, or T cells provided the cDNA or gDNA that made up the material.

TCRdb keeps only in-frame clones here, not all; method: immunoSEQ multiplex PCR. The repertoire holds more than 95,000 clones, with roughly 91% as singletons. Sequenced input: peripheral blood. This receptor was taken from a human donor in a cohort sampled during active COVID-19. This sequence joins TRBV5-1 and TRBJ1-4; tentative D call: TRBD1 (6 bases). CDR3 protein: CASSAIGGGRNEKLFF. CDR3 DNA sequence: TGCGCCAGCAGCGCGATTGGCGGGGGGCGGAATGAAAAACTGTTTTTT. The variable domain in full, completed from reference TRBV5-1 and TRBJ1-4, reads KAGVTQTPRYLIKTRGQQVTLSCSPISGHRSVSWYQQTPGQGLQFLFEYFSETQRNKGNFPGRFSGRQFSNSRSEMNVSTLELGDSALYLCASSAIGGGRNEKLFFGSGTQLSVL.